The text below deals with one TCR beta chain. Its specificity is not known. Germline CDR1 and CDR2: MNHEY and SMNVEV (reference sequence). CDR3 length equals 14 residues. The V and J ends lost 8 bases and 7 bases respectively, with 20 bases between them. These data come from a study of CD8 T cells in ankylosing spondylitis. Each TCR beta library was made by quantitative 5'-RACE that incorporated molecular barcodes. TCRdb ran MiXCR on the 5' RACE reads and lists one entry per CDR3 protein. This sample carries over 200,000 distinct CDR3 sequences, around 16% of them seen once, and the ten largest clones take roughly 42%. Overall study findings and caveats: Prior work had noted some motif variants in reactive arthritis blood and synovial fluid. As reported, disease-linked clones showed significant enrichment in matched ankylosing spondylitis synovial fluid. Seemingly distinctive of ankylosing spondylitis blood was a TCR beta motif formed by eight highly homologous variants. Clones linked to disease, bearing a CD8+ phenotype, were relatively rare in peripheral blood.

The source is a male donor with ankylosing spondylitis. The V gene is TRBV27, the J gene TRBJ2-5, with a weak D call TRBD2 (6 bases). Sequencing was done on a sample of blood, either unsorted or a sorted T cell fraction (not recorded which). The CDR3 DNA follows: TGTGCCAGCGGATTGACCGGGGACGGGGGGACCCAGTACTTC. This gives the protein CASGLTGDGGTQYF.